This T cell receptor beta chain was identified in a study of CD8 T cells in ankylosing spondylitis. Study-level results: Characteristic, it appeared, of ankylosing spondylitis blood was a TCR beta motif of eight highly homologous variants.

In TCRdb, the 5' RACE reads were re-called with MiXCR into one record per CDR3 protein. This table holds 150,000 to 200,000 distinct CDR3 sequences, around a tenth found once. V trimming: 6 bases; J trimming: 7 bases; junction bases outside the gene matches: 4. The CDR3 length is 14 residues. This clonotype was recorded at least ten times. Its antigen is not known. This chain connects TRBV12-3 or TRBV12-4 to TRBJ1-4; 11 nucleotides agree with TRBD1. The sequence was collected from a male donor with ankylosing spondylitis or in good health (not recorded which). The sequencing sample was made of blood, either unsorted or a sorted T cell fraction (not recorded which). As DNA, the CDR3 is TGTGCCAGCAGCCCGGGACAGGGGGGTGAAAAACTGTTTTTT. Protein sequence: CASSPGQGGEKLFF.